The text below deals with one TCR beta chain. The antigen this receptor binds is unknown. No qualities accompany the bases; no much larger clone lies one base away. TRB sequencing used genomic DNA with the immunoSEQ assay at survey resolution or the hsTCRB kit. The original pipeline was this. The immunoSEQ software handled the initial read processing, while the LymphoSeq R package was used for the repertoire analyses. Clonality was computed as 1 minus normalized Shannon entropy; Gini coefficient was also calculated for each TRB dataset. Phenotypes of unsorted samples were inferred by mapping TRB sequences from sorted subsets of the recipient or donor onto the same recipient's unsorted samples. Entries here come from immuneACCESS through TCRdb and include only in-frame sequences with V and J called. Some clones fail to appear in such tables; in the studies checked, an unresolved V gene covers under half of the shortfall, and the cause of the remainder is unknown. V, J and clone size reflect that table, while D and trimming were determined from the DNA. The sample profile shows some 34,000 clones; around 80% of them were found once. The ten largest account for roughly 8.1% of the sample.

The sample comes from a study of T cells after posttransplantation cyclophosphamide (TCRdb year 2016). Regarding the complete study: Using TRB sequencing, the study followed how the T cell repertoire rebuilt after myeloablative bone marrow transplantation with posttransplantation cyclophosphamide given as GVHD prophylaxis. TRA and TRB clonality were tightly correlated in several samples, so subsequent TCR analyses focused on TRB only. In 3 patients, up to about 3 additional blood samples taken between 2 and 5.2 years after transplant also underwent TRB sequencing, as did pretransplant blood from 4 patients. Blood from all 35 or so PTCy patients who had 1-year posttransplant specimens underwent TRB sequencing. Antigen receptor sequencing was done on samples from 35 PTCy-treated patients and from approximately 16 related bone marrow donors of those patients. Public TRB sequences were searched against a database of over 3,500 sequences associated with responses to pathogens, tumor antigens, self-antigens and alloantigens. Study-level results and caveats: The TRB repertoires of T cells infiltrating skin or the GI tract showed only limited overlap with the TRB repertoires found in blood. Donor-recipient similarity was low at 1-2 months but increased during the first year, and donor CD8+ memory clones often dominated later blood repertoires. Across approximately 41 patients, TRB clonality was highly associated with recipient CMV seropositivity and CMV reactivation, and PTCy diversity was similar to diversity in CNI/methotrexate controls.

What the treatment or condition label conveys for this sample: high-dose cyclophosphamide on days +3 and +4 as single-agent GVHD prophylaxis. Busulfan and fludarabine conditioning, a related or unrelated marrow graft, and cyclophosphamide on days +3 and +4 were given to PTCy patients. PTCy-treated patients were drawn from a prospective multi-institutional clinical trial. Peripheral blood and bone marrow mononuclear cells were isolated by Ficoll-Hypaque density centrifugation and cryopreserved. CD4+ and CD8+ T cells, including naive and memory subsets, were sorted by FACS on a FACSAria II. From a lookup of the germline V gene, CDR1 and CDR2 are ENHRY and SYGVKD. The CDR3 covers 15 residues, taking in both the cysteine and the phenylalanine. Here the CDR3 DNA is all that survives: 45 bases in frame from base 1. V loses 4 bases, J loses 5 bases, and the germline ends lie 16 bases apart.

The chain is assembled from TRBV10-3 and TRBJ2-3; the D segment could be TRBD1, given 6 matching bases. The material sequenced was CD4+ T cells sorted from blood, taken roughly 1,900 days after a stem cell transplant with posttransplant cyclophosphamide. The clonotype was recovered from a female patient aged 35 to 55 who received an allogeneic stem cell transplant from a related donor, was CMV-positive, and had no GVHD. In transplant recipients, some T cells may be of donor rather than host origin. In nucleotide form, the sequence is TGTGCCATCAGTGGCCCACGACAGGATGGAGATACGCAGTATTTT. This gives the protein CAISGPRQDGDTQYF.